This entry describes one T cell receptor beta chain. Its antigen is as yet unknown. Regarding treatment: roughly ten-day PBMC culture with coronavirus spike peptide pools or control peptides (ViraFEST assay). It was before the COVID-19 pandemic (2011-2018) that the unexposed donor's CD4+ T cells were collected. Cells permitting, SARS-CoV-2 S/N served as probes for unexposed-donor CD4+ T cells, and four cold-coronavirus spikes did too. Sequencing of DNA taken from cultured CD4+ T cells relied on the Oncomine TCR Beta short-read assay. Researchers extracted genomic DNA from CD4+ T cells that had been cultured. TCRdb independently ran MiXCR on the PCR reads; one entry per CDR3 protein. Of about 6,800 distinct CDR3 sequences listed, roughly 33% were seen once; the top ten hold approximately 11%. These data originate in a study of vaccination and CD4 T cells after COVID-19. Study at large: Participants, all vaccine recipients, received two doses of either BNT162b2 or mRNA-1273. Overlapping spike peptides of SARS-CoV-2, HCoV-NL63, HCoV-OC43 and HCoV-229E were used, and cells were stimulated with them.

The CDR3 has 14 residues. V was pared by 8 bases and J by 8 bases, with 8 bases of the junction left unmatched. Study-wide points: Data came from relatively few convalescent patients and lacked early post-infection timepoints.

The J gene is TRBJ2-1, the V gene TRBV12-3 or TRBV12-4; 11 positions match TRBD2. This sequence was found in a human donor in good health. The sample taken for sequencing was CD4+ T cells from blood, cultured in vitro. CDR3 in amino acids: CASDLAGGIHEQFF. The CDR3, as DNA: TGTGCCAGCGACTTAGCGGGAGGGATCCATGAGCAGTTCTTC.